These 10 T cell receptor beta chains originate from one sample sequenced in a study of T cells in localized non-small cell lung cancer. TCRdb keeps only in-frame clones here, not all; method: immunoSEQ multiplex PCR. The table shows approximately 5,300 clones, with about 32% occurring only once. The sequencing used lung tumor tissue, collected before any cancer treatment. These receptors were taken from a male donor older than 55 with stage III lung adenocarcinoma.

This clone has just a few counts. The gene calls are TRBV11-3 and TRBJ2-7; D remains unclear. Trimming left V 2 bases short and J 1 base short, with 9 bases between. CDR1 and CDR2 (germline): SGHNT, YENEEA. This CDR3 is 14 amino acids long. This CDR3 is CASSLWSSSYEQYF. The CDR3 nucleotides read TGTGCCAGCAGCTTATGGAGCTCATCCTACGAGCAGTACTTC.

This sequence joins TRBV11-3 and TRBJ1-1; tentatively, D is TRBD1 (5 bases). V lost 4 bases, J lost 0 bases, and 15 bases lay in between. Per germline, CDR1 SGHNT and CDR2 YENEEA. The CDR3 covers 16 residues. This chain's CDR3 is CASSSRPRVLNTEAFF. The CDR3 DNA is TGTGCCAGCAGCTCCCGCCCCAGGGTTTTGAACACTGAAGCTTTCTTT.

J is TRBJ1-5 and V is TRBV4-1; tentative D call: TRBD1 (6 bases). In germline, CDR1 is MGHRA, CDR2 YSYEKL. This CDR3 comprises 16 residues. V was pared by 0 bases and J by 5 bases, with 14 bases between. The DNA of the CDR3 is TGCGCCAGCAGCCAAGATCCCAACAGGGCTTATCAGCCCCAGCATTTT. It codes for CASSQDPNRAYQPQHF.

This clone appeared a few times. The CDR3 nucleotides are TGTGCCAGCAGCGGTGAAGGGGTCGAGGATACGCAGTATTTT. Protein: CASSGEGVEDTQYF. The V and J genes are TRBV11-3 and TRBJ2-3; TRBD1 might be the D (5 bases). CDR1 and CDR2 (germline): SGHNT, YENEEA. This CDR3 region has 14 residues. V was shortened by 5 bases and J by 6 bases, with 15 bases between the two germline ends.

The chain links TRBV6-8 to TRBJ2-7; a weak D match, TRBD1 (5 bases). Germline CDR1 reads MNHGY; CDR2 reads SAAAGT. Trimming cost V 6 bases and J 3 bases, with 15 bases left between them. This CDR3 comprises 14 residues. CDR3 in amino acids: CASRTPAGNYEQYF. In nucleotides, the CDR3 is TGTGCCAGCAGGACCCCAGCAGGGAACTACGAGCAGTACTTC.

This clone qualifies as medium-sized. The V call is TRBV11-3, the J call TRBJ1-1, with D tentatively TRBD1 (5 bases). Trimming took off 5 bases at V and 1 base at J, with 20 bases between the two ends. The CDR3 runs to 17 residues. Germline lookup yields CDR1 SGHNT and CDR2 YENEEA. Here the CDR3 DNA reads TGTGCCAGCAGCCCGCGCCCACAGGTGATAGGGAACACTGAAGCTTTCTTT. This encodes CASSPRPQVIGNTEAFF.

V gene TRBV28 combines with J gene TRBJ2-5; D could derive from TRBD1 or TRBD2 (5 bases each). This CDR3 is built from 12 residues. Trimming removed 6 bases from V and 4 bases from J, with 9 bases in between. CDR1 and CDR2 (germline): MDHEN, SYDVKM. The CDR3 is CASRKGRETQYF. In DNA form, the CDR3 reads TGTGCCAGCAGGAAGGGGAGAGAGACCCAGTACTTC.

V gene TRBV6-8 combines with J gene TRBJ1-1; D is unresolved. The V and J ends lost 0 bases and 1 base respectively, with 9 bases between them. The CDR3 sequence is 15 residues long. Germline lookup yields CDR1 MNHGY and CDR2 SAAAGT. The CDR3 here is CASSYSTGENTEAFF. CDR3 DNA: TGTGCCAGCAGTTACTCTACGGGTGAGAACACTGAAGCTTTCTTT.

The CDR3 loop is CASSLVGAGTYNEQFF. The CDR3 nucleotides are TGCGCCAGCAGCTTGGTGGGGGCGGGGACTTACAATGAGCAGTTCTTC. The chain is built from TRBV5-1 and TRBJ2-1; either TRBD1 or TRBD2 may fit D (6 bases each). V shed 0 bases and J shed 4 bases, with 14 bases lying between them. The CDR3 runs to 16 residues. Per germline, CDR1 SGHRS and CDR2 YFSETQ.

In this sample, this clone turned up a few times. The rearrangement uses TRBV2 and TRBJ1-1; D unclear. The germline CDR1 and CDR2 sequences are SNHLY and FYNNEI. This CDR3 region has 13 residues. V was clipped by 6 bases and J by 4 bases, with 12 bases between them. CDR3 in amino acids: CASRSERTTEAFF. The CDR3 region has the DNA TGTGCCAGCAGGTCTGAGAGGACCACTGAAGCTTTCTTT.